Listed here is a single TCR beta chain. The data originate from a study of blood T cell repertoires in COVID-19. The overall study: Researchers got acute and convalescent COVID-19 samples from the United States, Italy and Spain.

V lost 3 bases and J lost 4, with 10 bases in between. The CDR3 runs to 13 residues. Participant reports of clinical history set cohort assignment. Donors of Cohort 3 who recovered were those that had two negative PCRs, clearance, or symptom resolution. Authors' data handling: Amplification of reference gene primers was used by the study to estimate nucleated cell counts. TCRdb's copy holds only in-frame clones and misses some; the assay was immunoSEQ multiplex PCR. The V and J calls and clone size come from that table; D and trimming were worked out from the DNA. Of about 160,000 clones listed, roughly 87% are singletons.

The clonotype comes from a woman aged 50 to 60 who had recovered from COVID-19. The sample taken for sequencing was PBMCs or T cells enriched from blood (not recorded which). V gene TRBV5-3 combines with J gene TRBJ1-1, with TRBD1 as a possible D gene (6 bases). TRBV5-3 is an ORF, with its function uncertain. The CDR3 here is CARSYRGGTEAFF. The CDR3 nucleotides read TGTGCCAGAAGCTACCGAGGGGGCACTGAAGCTTTCTTT.